This T cell receptor beta chain stems from a study of T cells in tumors after PD-1 blockade. Looking at the study overall: Either cemiplimab 350 mg every 2 weeks or pembrolizumab 200 mg every 3 weeks was given. Blood samples averaged around 110,000 templates (range about 23,000-260,000) and over 35,000 unique clonotypes. The study, taken as a whole, reports: Blood contained about 40% of the tumor's TCR clonotypes.

This clone was recorded only once. Its antigen is undetermined. Assay used: immunoSEQ multiplex PCR; TCRdb lists only in-frame clones, some missing. Counted here are 50,000 to 75,000 clones, around 67% occurring once; the ten biggest clones make up 4.7%. With 6 bases removed from V and 0 bases from J, the gap between germline ends came to 12 bases. Germline values: CDR1 MNHEY, CDR2 SVGAGI. CDR3 length: 15 residues. V gene TRBV6-5 combines with J gene TRBJ1-5, with D maybe TRBD1 (5 bases). The receptor was derived from a human donor with basal cell carcinoma. Sequences were derived from PBMCs, sampled after anti-PD-1 treatment. Here the CDR3 reads CASRMGGNSNQPQHF. The CDR3 DNA follows: TGTGCCAGCAGGATGGGGGGAAATAGCAATCAGCCCCAGCATTTT.